This T cell receptor beta chain derives from a study of cytomegalovirus exposure and HLA in healthy donors. Use of 60 Vbeta and 13 Jbeta primers characterized the PCR. In the study's own analysis: A follow-up analysis tallied 60 million to 85 million unique TCR beta chains, roughly 11 million shared. Assay: immunoSEQ multiplex PCR; the TCRdb copy retains only in-frame clones and omits some. The DNA gave D and trimming, while V, J and clone size come from that table. The sample carries about 110,000 clones, 75% recorded once. The CDR3 loop spans 17 amino acids. After removal of 1 base from V and 6 bases from J, the junction contained 11 bases not matched to a gene. Germline loops: CDR1 MDHEN, CDR2 SYDVKM.

V gene TRBV28 combines with J gene TRBJ1-4, with TRBD1 identical over 7 bases. This sequence was found in a male donor in good health and CMV-seropositive. The sample was PBMCs. The CDR3 DNA reads TGTGCCAGCAGTTTATCTTTTTTTGGGGACAGAGATGAAAAACTGTTTTTT. As protein: CASSLSFFGDRDEKLFF. Complete variable domain (other parts from reference TRBV28 and TRBJ1-4): DVKVTQSSRYLVKRTGEKVFLECVQDMDHENMFWYRQDPGLGLRLIYFSYDVKMKEKGDIPEGYSVSREKKERFSLILESASTNQTSMYLCASSLSFFGDRDEKLFFGSGTQLSVL.